This is a list of T cell receptor beta chains from one sample in a study of regulatory T cells in long-lasting Graves disease. TCRdb itself ran the multiplex PCR reads through MiXCR, one entry per CDR3 protein. This table holds approximately 480,000 distinct CDR3 sequences, around 15% found once. The same data also went into a second study, on T cells in Graves' hyperthyroidism and ophthalmopathy.

The sample here was peripheral blood mononuclear cells (PBMCs), taken at new diagnosis, from a patient treated with antithyroid drugs. Receptors were obtained from a man aged 35 to 55 with Graves disease. CDR3s include the opening cysteine and the closing phenylalanine or tryptophan. The order of the fields is CDR3 protein, CDR3 DNA, D gene, V gene, J gene, clone size. A D gene is named only where the DNA matches it firmly. Clone size is shown for a subset of rows, as once, few, many or a class of expanded clone.

cdr3_aa: CASSPRGGHDYEQYF; cdr3_nt: TGTGCCAGCAGCCCCCGGGGAGGGCACGACTACGAGCAGTACTTC; d_call: TRBD2; v_call: TRBV11-2; j_call: TRBJ2-7; clone_size: many
cdr3_aa: CASSLALAGGYHEQFF; cdr3_nt: TGTGCCAGCAGCTTAGCCCTAGCGGGAGGTTACCATGAGCAGTTCTTC; d_call: TRBD2; v_call: TRBV7-9; j_call: TRBJ2-1; clone_size: many
cdr3_aa: CASSLGSGRLDEQFF; cdr3_nt: TGTGCCAGCAGTTTAGGTTCAGGGCGGCTCGATGAGCAGTTCTTC; d_call: NA; v_call: TRBV28; j_call: TRBJ2-1; clone_size: many
cdr3_aa: CSARETSGSYGETQYF; cdr3_nt: TGCAGTGCTAGAGAGACTAGCGGGAGCTATGGTGAGACCCAGTACTTC; d_call: TRBD2; v_call: TRBV20-1; j_call: TRBJ2-5; clone_size: NA
cdr3_aa: CASRPGTYSFDNEQFF; cdr3_nt: TGCGCCAGCAGACCCGGGACTTACAGTTTCGACAATGAGCAGTTCTTC; d_call: NA; v_call: TRBV5-1; j_call: TRBJ2-1; clone_size: few
cdr3_aa: CAISESGGRVTTGNIQYF; cdr3_nt: TGTGCCATCAGTGAGTCCGGGGGCAGGGTTACTACCGGAAACATTCAGTACTTC; d_call: NA; v_call: TRBV10-3; j_call: TRBJ2-4; clone_size: NA
cdr3_aa: CATTRGSSGANVLTF; cdr3_nt: TGTGCCACCACTCGGGGCAGCTCTGGGGCCAACGTCCTGACTTTC; d_call: NA; v_call: TRBV10-3; j_call: TRBJ2-6; clone_size: many
cdr3_aa: CASSHWTGATDTQYF; cdr3_nt: TGTGCCAGCAGCCACTGGACAGGGGCCACAGATACGCAGTATTTT; d_call: TRBD1; v_call: TRBV7-9; j_call: TRBJ2-3; clone_size: NA
cdr3_aa: CASSSRRLAGGKSETQYF; cdr3_nt: TGTGCCAGCAGCTCCCGGAGGCTAGCGGGAGGAAAGAGCGAGACCCAGTACTTC; d_call: TRBD2; v_call: TRBV11-2; j_call: TRBJ2-5; clone_size: many
cdr3_aa: CASSFRARGNQPQHF; cdr3_nt: TGTGCCAGCAGTTTCCGGGCCCGAGGCAATCAGCCCCAGCATTTT; d_call: NA; v_call: TRBV27; j_call: TRBJ1-5; clone_size: NA
cdr3_aa: CASSFTGGYGELFF; cdr3_nt: TGTGCCAGCAGCTTTACAGGGGGGTACGGGGAGCTGTTTTTT; d_call: TRBD1; v_call: TRBV11-1; j_call: TRBJ2-2; clone_size: many
cdr3_aa: CASSARLLAKNIQYF; cdr3_nt: TGTGCCAGCAGTGCCCGTCTTTTAGCCAAAAACATTCAGTACTTC; d_call: NA; v_call: TRBV12-3/TRBV12-4; j_call: TRBJ2-4; clone_size: many
cdr3_aa: CASSLRPGQGASDTQYF; cdr3_nt: TGTGCCAGCAGTTTAAGACCGGGACAGGGGGCGTCAGATACGCAGTATTTT; d_call: TRBD1; v_call: TRBV28; j_call: TRBJ2-3; clone_size: many
cdr3_aa: CASSPRPGQVETQYF; cdr3_nt: TGTGCCAGCAGTCCAAGACCGGGACAGGTCGAGACCCAGTACTTC; d_call: TRBD1; v_call: TRBV6-1; j_call: TRBJ2-5; clone_size: many